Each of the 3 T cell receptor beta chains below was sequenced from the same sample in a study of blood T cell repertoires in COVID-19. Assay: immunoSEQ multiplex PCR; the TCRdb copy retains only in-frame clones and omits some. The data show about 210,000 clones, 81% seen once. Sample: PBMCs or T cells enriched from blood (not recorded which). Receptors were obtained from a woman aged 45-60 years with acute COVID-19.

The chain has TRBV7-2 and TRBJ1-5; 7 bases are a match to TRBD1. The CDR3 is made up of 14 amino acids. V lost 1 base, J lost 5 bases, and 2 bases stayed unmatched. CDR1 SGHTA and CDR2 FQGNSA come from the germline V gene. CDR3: CASSLGDRYQPQHF. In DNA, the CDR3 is TGTGCCAGCAGCTTAGGGGACAGATATCAGCCCCAGCATTTT.

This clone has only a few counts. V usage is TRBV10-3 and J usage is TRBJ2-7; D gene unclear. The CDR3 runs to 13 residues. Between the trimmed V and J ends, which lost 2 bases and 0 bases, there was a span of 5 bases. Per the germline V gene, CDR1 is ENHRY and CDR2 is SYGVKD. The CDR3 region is CAISETSSYEQYF. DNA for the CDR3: TGTGCCATCAGTGAGACCAGCTCCTACGAGCAGTACTTC.

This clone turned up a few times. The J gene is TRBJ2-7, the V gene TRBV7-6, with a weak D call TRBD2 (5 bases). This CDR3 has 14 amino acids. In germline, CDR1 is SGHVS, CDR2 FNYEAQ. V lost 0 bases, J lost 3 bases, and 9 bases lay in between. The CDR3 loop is CASSLADSHYEQYF. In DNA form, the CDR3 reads TGTGCCAGCAGCTTAGCGGACTCCCACTACGAGCAGTACTTC.